Listed below are T cell receptor beta chains from one sample, sequenced in a study of T cell responses to AZD1222 COVID-19 vaccine. Sequencing was performed with immunoSEQ multiplex PCR; in TCRdb, only in-frame clones are kept and a portion is missing. Of fewer than 55,000 clones in the sample, nearly 85% were seen once. Sequenced material: peripheral blood, taken on day 0 of AZD1222 vaccination. The receptors shown here come from an adult in good health. Both conserved end residues are part of each CDR3. The D gene is left open where the match is weak. Size tells how often a clone was seen (once, few, many) or the class of an expanded clone, and some rows leave it out.

cdr3_aa | cdr3_nt | d_call | v_call | clone_size | j_call | cdr3_length
CAISTGSGETQYF | TGTGCCATCAGTACAGGGAGTGGAGAGACCCAGTACTTC | NA | TRBV10-3 | NA | TRBJ2-5 | 13
CATGPPGNSPLHF | TGTGCCACGGGTCCCCCCGGCAATTCACCCCTCCACTTT | NA | TRBV10-3 | NA | TRBJ1-6 | 13
CASSPPTGGSSYEQYF | TGTGCCAGCAGCCCACCGACAGGGGGAAGCTCCTACGAGCAGTACTTC | TRBD1 | TRBV7-9 | once | TRBJ2-7 | 16
CASSFSLSVGPYEQYF | TGTGCCAGCAGCTTTAGCTTGTCAGTCGGGCCCTACGAGCAGTACTTC | NA | TRBV11-1 | NA | TRBJ2-7 | 16
CATSRDLGQGNQPQHF | TGTGCCACCAGCAGAGATCTGGGCCAGGGGAATCAGCCCCAGCATTTT | NA | TRBV15 | once | TRBJ1-5 | 16
CASADGQGDTQYF | TGCGCCAGCGCGGACGGCCAAGGAGATACGCAGTATTTT | NA | TRBV5-1 | NA | TRBJ2-3 | 13
CASSEPHPYVYEQYF | TGTGCCAGCAGTGAACCCCATCCGTACGTCTACGAGCAGTACTTC | NA | TRBV2 | NA | TRBJ2-7 | 15
CATSRGGTPQGEQFF | TGTGCCACCAGCAGAGGGGGGACCCCACAGGGTGAGCAGTTCTTC | NA | TRBV15 | NA | TRBJ2-1 | 15
CATLDSLGEQYF | TGTGCCACCCTGGACAGTTTGGGAGAGCAGTACTTC | NA | TRBV10-3 | few | TRBJ2-7 | 12
CASTGVRGTGPYNEQFF | TGTGCCAGCACTGGGGTACGGGGGACAGGGCCTTACAATGAGCAGTTCTTC | TRBD1 | TRBV2 | NA | TRBJ2-1 | 17
CASSSWTHEQFF | TGTGCCAGCAGCTCCTGGACTCATGAGCAGTTCTTC | NA | TRBV7-6 | NA | TRBJ2-1 | 12
CASSPGEGYTGELFF | TGTGCCAGCAGCCCGGGGGAGGGTTACACCGGGGAGCTGTTTTTT | TRBD2 | TRBV11-3 | NA | TRBJ2-2 | 15
CASRPLGGVGELFF | TGTGCCAGCAGACCTCTCGGGGGGGTCGGGGAGCTGTTTTTT | TRBD2 | TRBV7-9 | NA | TRBJ2-2 | 14
CASSEVGWGPSYEQYF | TGTGCCAGCAGTGAAGTTGGGTGGGGCCCGTCCTACGAGCAGTACTTC | NA | TRBV6-1 | NA | TRBJ2-7 | 16